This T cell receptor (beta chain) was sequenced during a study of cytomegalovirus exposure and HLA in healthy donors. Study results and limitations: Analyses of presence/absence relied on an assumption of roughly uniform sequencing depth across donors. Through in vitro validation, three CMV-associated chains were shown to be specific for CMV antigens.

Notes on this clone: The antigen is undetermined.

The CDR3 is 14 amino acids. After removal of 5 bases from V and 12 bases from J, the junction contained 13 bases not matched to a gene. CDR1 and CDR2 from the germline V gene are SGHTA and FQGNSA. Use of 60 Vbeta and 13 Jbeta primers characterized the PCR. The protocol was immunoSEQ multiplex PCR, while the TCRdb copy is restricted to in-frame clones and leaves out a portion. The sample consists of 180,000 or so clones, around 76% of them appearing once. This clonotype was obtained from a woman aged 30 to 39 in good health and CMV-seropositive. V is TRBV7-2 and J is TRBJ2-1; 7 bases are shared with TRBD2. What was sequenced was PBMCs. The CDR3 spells CASSGRATGTSQFF. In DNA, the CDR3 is TGTGCCAGCAGCGGGAGGGCCACGGGGACCTCGCAGTTCTTC.